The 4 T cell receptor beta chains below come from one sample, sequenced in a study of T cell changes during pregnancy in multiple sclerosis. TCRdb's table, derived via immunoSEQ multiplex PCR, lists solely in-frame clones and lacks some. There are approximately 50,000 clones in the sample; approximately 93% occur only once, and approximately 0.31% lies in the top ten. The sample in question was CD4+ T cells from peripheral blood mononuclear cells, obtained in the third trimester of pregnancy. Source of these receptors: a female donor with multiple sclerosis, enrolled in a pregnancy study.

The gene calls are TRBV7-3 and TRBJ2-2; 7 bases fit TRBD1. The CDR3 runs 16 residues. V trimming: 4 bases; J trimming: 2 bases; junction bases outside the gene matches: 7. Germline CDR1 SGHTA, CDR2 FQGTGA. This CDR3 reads CASSSGDRINTGELFF. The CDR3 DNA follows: TGTGCCAGCAGCTCTGGGGACAGAATTAACACCGGGGAGCTGTTTTTT.

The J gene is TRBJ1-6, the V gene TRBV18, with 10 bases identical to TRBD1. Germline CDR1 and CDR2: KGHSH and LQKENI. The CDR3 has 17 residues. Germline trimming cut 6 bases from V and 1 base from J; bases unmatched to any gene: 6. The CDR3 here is CASSGQGTQSYNSPLHF. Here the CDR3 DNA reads TGTGCCAGCTCGGGACAGGGGACGCAATCCTATAATTCACCCCTCCACTTT.

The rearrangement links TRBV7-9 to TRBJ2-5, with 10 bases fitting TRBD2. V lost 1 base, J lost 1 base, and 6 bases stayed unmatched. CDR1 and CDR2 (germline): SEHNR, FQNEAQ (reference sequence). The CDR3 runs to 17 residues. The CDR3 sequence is CASSLGGSSGSQETQYF. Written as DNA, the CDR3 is TGTGCCAGCAGCTTAGGGGGGTCTAGCGGGAGCCAAGAGACCCAGTACTTC.

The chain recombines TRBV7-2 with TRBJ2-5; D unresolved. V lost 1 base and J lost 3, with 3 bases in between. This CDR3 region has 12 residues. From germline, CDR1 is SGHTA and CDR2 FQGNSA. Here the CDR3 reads CASSLVKETQYF. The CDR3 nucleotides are TGTGCCAGCAGCTTAGTTAAAGAGACCCAGTACTTC. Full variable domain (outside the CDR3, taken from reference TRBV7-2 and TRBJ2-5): GAGVSQSPSNKVTEKGKDVELRCDPISGHTALYWYRQSLGQGLEFLIYFQGNSAPDKSGLPSDRFSAERTGGSVSTLTIQRTQQEDSAVYLCASSLVKETQYFGPGTRLLVL.